Listed below are T cell receptor beta chains from one sample, sequenced in a study of identical twins. TCRdb re-called the 5' RACE reads through MiXCR, storing one row per CDR3 protein. Of some 790,000 distinct CDR3 sequences detected, about 20% appear once; the ten largest clones hold 10% to 15%. The same data also contributed to another study, on T cells expressing NK-cell markers.

Sequencing used PBMCs. These receptors were obtained from a woman between 18 and 29 years old in good health. Each CDR3 is given with its conserved first and last residue. D genes are given only for firm matches. Size tells how often a clone was seen (once, few, many) or the class of an expanded clone, and some rows leave it out.

>TRBJ2-3|-|TRBD2|TRBV15
TGTGCCACCAGCGGAACTAGCGGAACCACAGATACGCAGTATTTT
CATSGTSGTTDTQYF
>TRBJ2-7|-|-|TRBV27
TGTGCCAGCAGTTTTACTCTCGGACAGCTCTACGAGCAGTACTTC
CASSFTLGQLYEQYF
>TRBJ2-3|-|TRBD2|TRBV4-1
TGCGCCAGCAGCCAAGTTCGGGGGGAGGCAGATACGCAGTATTTT
CASSQVRGEADTQYF
>TRBJ2-7|few|-|TRBV7-8
TGTGCCAGCAGCTTAGAGGCGGGACTGCCGGCCAGGCCCTACGAGCAGTACTTC
CASSLEAGLPARPYEQYF
>TRBJ2-7|-|TRBD2|TRBV20-1
TGCAGTGCTGAACTAGCGGGAGTTTACGAGCAGTACTTC
CSAELAGVYEQYF
>TRBJ2-3|few|-|TRBV20-1
TGCAGTGCTAAGGTGGGCACAAGCACAGATACGCAGTATTTT
CSAKVGTSTDTQYF
>TRBJ1-6|-|-|TRBV6-5
TGTGCCAGCAGTTACGGAGTCCATGAATCACCCCTCCACTTT
CASSYGVHESPLHF
>TRBJ1-1|-|TRBD1|TRBV6-4
TGTGCCAGCAGGCGTGACAGGGCATCCACTGAAGCTTTCTTT
CASRRDRASTEAFF
>TRBJ2-7|few|-|TRBV5-1
TGCGCCAGCAGCTTGGTTCCGCCGATGAGTTACGAGCAGTACTTC
CASSLVPPMSYEQYF
>TRBJ1-1|many|-|TRBV12-3/TRBV12-4
TGTGCCAGCAGTTTAGCTAGGGGTGGGACTGAAGCTTTCTTT
CASSLARGGTEAFF
>TRBJ2-1|few|-|TRBV5-1
TGCGCCAGCAGCTTGTCCCAGGTTAATGGGGTTGAGCAGTTCTTC
CASSLSQVNGVEQFF
>TRBJ2-3|-|TRBD2|TRBV5-1
TGCGCCAGCAGGAGACTAGCGGAAGTCACAGATACGCAGTATTTT
CASRRLAEVTDTQYF
>TRBJ1-1|-|TRBD1|TRBV6-1
TGTGCCAGCAGCCCGGACAGGAGGCCCACTGAAGCTTTCTTT
CASSPDRRPTEAFF
>TRBJ2-5|few|-|TRBV6-5
TGTGCCAGCAGTTACTCGAATCAGAAAGAGACCCAGTACTTC
CASSYSNQKETQYF
>TRBJ2-3|few|-|TRBV9
TGTGCCAGCAGCCCCCGGGTGGGGACGGCTACGCAGTATTTT
CASSPRVGTATQYF
>TRBJ2-7|-|-|TRBV7-9
TGTGCCAGCAGCTTAGGACAAGCGGAGGACTACGAGCAGTACTTC
CASSLGQAEDYEQYF
>TRBJ1-2|few|TRBD1|TRBV6-5
TGTGCCAGCAGTTCCTGGACAGGGGTAGGGGGCCTAACACACTATGGCTACACCTTC
CASSSWTGVGGLTHYGYTF
>TRBJ1-1|-|-|TRBV5-4
TGTGCCAGCAGTACAGGGAGAGGCGTCAACACTGAAGCTTTCTTT
CASSTGRGVNTEAFF
>TRBJ1-4|-|-|TRBV15
TGTGCCACCAGCAGGGGGGGGGACAACGCTGAAAAACTGTTTTTT
CATSRGGDNAEKLFF
>TRBJ1-4|-|-|TRBV7-9
TGTGCCAGCAGCTCGACTGAAAAACTGTTTTTT
CASSSTEKLFF
>TRBJ2-2|few|-|TRBV6-2/TRBV6-3
TGTGCCACCTCGATCTCTCGGGAGCTGTTTTTT
CATSISRELFF
>TRBJ2-3|few|TRBD2|TRBV20-1
TGCAGTGCTAGGCGGGGGGCCGGAACAGATACGCAGTATTTT
CSARRGAGTDTQYF
>TRBJ1-1|-|-|TRBV6-1
TGTGCCAGCAGACTCTTATTAGGGGTGAACACTGAAGCTTTCTTT
CASRLLLGVNTEAFF
>TRBJ2-7|-|-|TRBV29-1
TGCAGCGTTTCCGACGAGTACGAGCAGTACTTC
CSVSDEYEQYF
>TRBJ2-2|few|TRBD1|TRBV7-8
TGTGCCAGCAACCGATTACAGGGGGCGTTTGAGGAGCTGTTTTTT
CASNRLQGAFEELFF
>TRBJ2-5|few|TRBD2|TRBV10-3
TGTGCCATCAGTGACCATGGGGGGGGAAGGGAGACCCAGTACTTC
CAISDHGGGRETQYF
>TRBJ2-7|many|TRBD2|TRBV10-3
TGTGCCATCAGTGGCGGGAGGGAAACGGGCGAGCAGTACTTC
CAISGGRETGEQYF
>TRBJ2-7|-|-|TRBV25-1
TGTGCCAGCAGTGAACACGAGCAGTACTTC
CASSEHEQYF
>TRBJ2-5|-|-|TRBV12-3/TRBV12-4
TGTGCCAGCAGCCAAAGCATGCGTGCGCAGACCCAGTACTTC
CASSQSMRAQTQYF
>TRBJ2-5|-|-|TRBV5-6
TGTGCCAGCAGCTTGGCGGGCAGGATAGAGACCCAGTACTTC
CASSLAGRIETQYF
>TRBJ2-3|many|TRBD2|TRBV5-1
TGCGCCAGCAGCTTGGCTCTAGCGGGCAGCACAGATACGCAGTATTTT
CASSLALAGSTDTQYF
>TRBJ2-1|-|-|TRBV2
TGTGCCAGCCCATCGCACGGGGCCACCTACAATGAGCAGTTCTTC
CASPSHGATYNEQFF
>TRBJ1-1|-|-|TRBV12-3/TRBV12-4
TGTGCCAGCAAAGTTTGGAACACTGAAGCTTTCTTT
CASKVWNTEAFF
>TRBJ1-5|many|-|TRBV12-3/TRBV12-4
TGTGCCAGCACCGCCTTGAATCAGCCCCAGCATTTT
CASTALNQPQHF
>TRBJ2-1|-|-|TRBV7-9
TGTGCCAGCAGCTTGCCTAGCGCAAATGAGCAGTTCTTC
CASSLPSANEQFF
>TRBJ2-5|-|-|TRBV29-1
TGCAGCGTTGAAGACGGCGGAGAGACCCAGTACTTC
CSVEDGGETQYF
>TRBJ2-5|-|TRBD2|TRBV20-1
TGCAGTGCTAGGCTAGCGGGTCGACCCCAGTACTTC
CSARLAGRPQYF
>TRBJ2-7|-|-|TRBV18
TGTGCCAGCTCACCACCGTCTAGCGTGACCTACGAGCAGTACTTC
CASSPPSSVTYEQYF
>TRBJ2-5|-|-|TRBV5-1
TGCGCCAGCAGCTTTGGCGGGGCCGGGGAGACCCAGTACTTC
CASSFGGAGETQYF
>TRBJ1-4|-|-|TRBV24-1
TGTGCCAACTTTATCCCCGAAAAACTGTTTTTT
CANFIPEKLFF
>TRBJ1-1|-|-|TRBV10-3
TGTGCCATCAGTGAGCGGGGACGGACTGAAGCTTTCTTT
CAISERGRTEAFF
>TRBJ2-1|many|TRBD1|TRBV20-1
TGCAGTGCGACCGGACAGGGCGATAGCAATGAGCAGTTCTTC
CSATGQGDSNEQFF
>TRBJ2-5|-|TRBD2|TRBV28
TGTGCCAGCAGTTTCAGGACTAGCGTAAAGACCCAGTACTTC
CASSFRTSVKTQYF
>TRBJ1-4|once|TRBD1|TRBV9
TGTGCCAGCAGCGGGACAGGTTATGAAAAACTGTTTTTT
CASSGTGYEKLFF
>TRBJ2-1|few|-|TRBV11-1
TGTGCCAGCAGCTTAGGTTATATGGGAACGAGCTCCTACAATGAGCAGTTCTTC
CASSLGYMGTSSYNEQFF
>TRBJ1-1|-|-|TRBV7-2
TGTGCCAGCAGCGCGTCTGCAGGCACGGGGAACACTGAAGCTTTCTTT
CASSASAGTGNTEAFF
>TRBJ2-7|few|-|TRBV20-1
TGCAGTGCTAGAAAGACAGTGCGCTACGAGCAGTACTTC
CSARKTVRYEQYF
>TRBJ2-7|-|TRBD2|TRBV6-1
TGTGCCAGCAGCCCGCCCGGGACTAGGTTAGCCGAGCAGTACTTC
CASSPPGTRLAEQYF
>TRBJ2-1|-|-|TRBV5-1
TGCGCCAGCAGCATGGGGCAGGGCGATGAGCAGTTCTTC
CASSMGQGDEQFF
>TRBJ2-5|few|-|TRBV10-3
TGTGCCATCAGTGAGTCAGGGCCACGGGAGACCCAGTACTTC
CAISESGPRETQYF
>TRBJ2-6|-|-|TRBV29-1
TGCAGCGTTGAAACGGGAGCCGGGGCCAACGTCCTGACTTTC
CSVETGAGANVLTF
>TRBJ2-5|-|-|TRBV12-3/TRBV12-4
TGTGCCAGCAGTTTTGTCCCGGCTGGCCAGTACTTC
CASSFVPAGQYF
>TRBJ2-1|-|-|TRBV20-1
TGCAGTGCGAGACAGTCCGCCTACAATGAGCAGTTCTTC
CSARQSAYNEQFF
>TRBJ2-6|few|-|TRBV7-2
TGTGCCAGCAGCTTAGCGGTCTTGTCAAGGGCCAACGTCCTGACTTTC
CASSLAVLSRANVLTF
>TRBJ2-7|-|TRBD1|TRBV11-2
TGTGCCAGCATTCTCTCCGGGCACTCCGGGACAGTTTCCTACGAGCAGTACTTC
CASILSGHSGTVSYEQYF
>TRBJ2-1|few|TRBD2|TRBV20-1
TGCAGTGCTAGAGATCGGAGGCTAGCGGGCATCGATGAGCAGTTCTTC
CSARDRRLAGIDEQFF
>TRBJ1-5|few|TRBD1|TRBV20-1
TGCAGTGCCAGCGACAGGGTCCAGCCCCAGCATTTT
CSASDRVQPQHF
>TRBJ2-3|-|-|TRBV29-1
TGCAGCGTTGTGGCAAACACAGATACGCAGTATTTT
CSVVANTDTQYF